These T cell receptor beta chains were read from a single sample in a study of regulatory T cells in long-lasting Graves disease. Each CDR3 protein gets one entry after TCRdb re-called the multiplex PCR reads with MiXCR. The data contain 300,000 or so distinct CDR3 sequences, less than 20% of them singletons. The source was peripheral blood mononuclear cells (PBMCs), collected when the disease was refractory, from a patient treated with antithyroid drugs. These receptors came from a female donor with Graves disease. CDR3s include the opening cysteine and the closing phenylalanine or tryptophan. The D gene is left open where the match is weak. For some rows the clone size is stated as once, few or many, or as a class when expanded; others skip it.

abundance: few; v_gene: TRBV7-9; d_gene: -; j_gene: TRBJ2-7; CDR3aa: CASSPSYHSSSYEQYF; CDR3nt: TGTGCCAGCAGTCCCAGCTATCACAGTAGCTCCTACGAGCAGTACTTC
abundance: many; v_gene: TRBV11-2; d_gene: TRBD1; j_gene: TRBJ2-7; CDR3aa: CASTKQGWGSSYEQYF; CDR3nt: TGTGCCAGCACCAAACAGGGGTGGGGTAGCTCCTACGAGCAGTACTTC
abundance: -; v_gene: TRBV7-2; d_gene: -; j_gene: TRBJ2-1; CDR3aa: CASRPGPTGMDEQFF; CDR3nt: TGTGCCAGCAGACCTGGGCCCACAGGGATGGATGAGCAGTTCTTC
abundance: many; v_gene: TRBV20-1; d_gene: -; j_gene: TRBJ2-5; CDR3aa: CSARRADAGQETQYF; CDR3nt: TGCAGTGCTAGACGGGCGGACGCGGGGCAAGAGACCCAGTACTTC
abundance: many; v_gene: TRBV20-1; d_gene: -; j_gene: TRBJ1-4; CDR3aa: CSAREGQGEKLFF; CDR3nt: TGCAGTGCTAGGGAGGGACAAGGTGAAAAACTGTTTTTT
abundance: many; v_gene: TRBV14; d_gene: -; j_gene: TRBJ2-5; CDR3aa: CASRVEGETQYF; CDR3nt: TGTGCCAGCAGAGTTGAGGGAGAGACCCAGTACTTC
abundance: -; v_gene: TRBV28; d_gene: -; j_gene: TRBJ2-2; CDR3aa: CASSPRWEAPGGLFF; CDR3nt: TGTGCCAGCAGTCCCCGATGGGAGGCTCCCGGGGGGCTGTTTTTT
abundance: -; v_gene: TRBV5-5; d_gene: TRBD1; j_gene: TRBJ2-7; CDR3aa: CASSLAFRGPYEQYF; CDR3nt: TGTGCCAGCAGCTTGGCCTTCAGGGGGCCCTACGAGCAGTACTTC
abundance: many; v_gene: TRBV6-1; d_gene: TRBD1; j_gene: TRBJ2-7; CDR3aa: CASSLGQSGYEQYF; CDR3nt: TGTGCCAGCAGTCTGGGACAGTCGGGCTACGAGCAGTACTTC
abundance: -; v_gene: TRBV7-9; d_gene: -; j_gene: TRBJ2-7; CDR3aa: CASSFWRDPYEQYF; CDR3nt: TGTGCCAGCAGCTTTTGGCGGGACCCCTACGAGCAGTACTTC
abundance: many; v_gene: TRBV20-1; d_gene: TRBD2; j_gene: TRBJ2-5; CDR3aa: CSARLAGKTQYF; CDR3nt: TGCAGTGCGAGACTAGCGGGAAAGACCCAGTACTTC
abundance: few; v_gene: TRBV6-1; d_gene: TRBD2; j_gene: TRBJ2-2; CDR3aa: CASKGTSGYTGELFF; CDR3nt: TGTGCCTCAAAAGGGACTAGCGGGTACACCGGGGAGCTGTTTTTT
abundance: few; v_gene: TRBV10-3; d_gene: -; j_gene: TRBJ2-2; CDR3aa: CAISEGWGNTGELFF; CDR3nt: TGTGCCATCAGTGAGGGTTGGGGGAACACCGGGGAGCTGTTTTTT
abundance: few; v_gene: TRBV19; d_gene: -; j_gene: TRBJ1-2; CDR3aa: CASSITWQGYDGYTF; CDR3nt: TGTGCCAGTAGTATTACGTGGCAGGGGTACGATGGCTACACCTTC
abundance: -; v_gene: TRBV29-1; d_gene: -; j_gene: TRBJ1-1; CDR3aa: CSVRRQGSLRNTEAFF; CDR3nt: TGCAGCGTAAGAAGGCAGGGGAGTTTACGGAACACTGAAGCTTTCTTT
abundance: -; v_gene: TRBV4-1; d_gene: -; j_gene: TRBJ2-7; CDR3aa: CASSQPKRAPYEQYF; CDR3nt: TGCGCCAGCAGCCAACCGAAGCGGGCCCCCTACGAGCAGTACTTC
abundance: few; v_gene: TRBV9; d_gene: -; j_gene: TRBJ1-2; CDR3aa: CASSVTGSAPIGGGYTF; CDR3nt: TGTGCCAGCAGCGTCACCGGGTCCGCCCCGATCGGGGGTGGCTACACCTTC
abundance: many; v_gene: TRBV7-2; d_gene: -; j_gene: TRBJ1-1; CDR3aa: CASSLQGPAEAFF; CDR3nt: TGTGCCAGCAGCTTGCAGGGGCCCGCTGAAGCTTTCTTT
abundance: -; v_gene: TRBV20-1; d_gene: -; j_gene: TRBJ1-4; CDR3aa: CSARSNEKLFF; CDR3nt: TGCAGTGCTAGGTCAAACGAAAAACTGTTTTTT
abundance: many; v_gene: TRBV2; d_gene: -; j_gene: TRBJ2-2; CDR3aa: CASSDGRSGTGELFF; CDR3nt: TGTGCCAGCAGTGATGGAAGGTCCGGGACCGGGGAGCTGTTTTTT
abundance: -; v_gene: TRBV4-3; d_gene: -; j_gene: TRBJ1-5; CDR3aa: CASSQDNLQPQHF; CDR3nt: TGCGCCAGCAGCCAAGATAACCTTCAGCCCCAGCATTTT
abundance: -; v_gene: TRBV5-5; d_gene: TRBD2; j_gene: TRBJ2-7; CDR3aa: CASSLDARDYYEQYF; CDR3nt: TGTGCCAGCAGCTTGGACGCCCGGGACTACTACGAGCAGTACTTC
abundance: many; v_gene: TRBV24-1; d_gene: TRBD1; j_gene: TRBJ2-2; CDR3aa: CATRPGTGATGELFF; CDR3nt: TGTGCCACGAGACCCGGGACAGGGGCGACCGGGGAGCTGTTTTTT
abundance: once; v_gene: TRBV18; d_gene: -; j_gene: TRBJ1-1; CDR3aa: CASSPSTGQHPGRSFF; CDR3nt: TGTGCCAGCTCACCATCGACCGGCCAACATCCAGGGAGGTCTTTCTTT
abundance: many; v_gene: TRBV28; d_gene: TRBD1; j_gene: TRBJ2-5; CDR3aa: CASTYQGARETQYF; CDR3nt: TGTGCCAGCACCTATCAGGGGGCGCGGGAGACCCAGTACTTC
abundance: many; v_gene: TRBV11-2; d_gene: -; j_gene: TRBJ2-7; CDR3aa: CASSGGGGYEQYF; CDR3nt: TGTGCCAGCAGCGGAGGGGGGGGCTACGAGCAGTACTTC
abundance: -; v_gene: TRBV5-1; d_gene: -; j_gene: TRBJ2-6; CDR3aa: CASSFAPRVTGANVLTF; CDR3nt: TGCGCCAGCAGCTTTGCCCCGCGGGTGACTGGGGCCAACGTCCTGACTTTC
abundance: many; v_gene: TRBV7-9; d_gene: -; j_gene: TRBJ2-5; CDR3aa: CASSLATTSVETQYF; CDR3nt: TGTGCCAGCAGCTTAGCTACGACTAGTGTGGAGACCCAGTACTTC
abundance: many; v_gene: TRBV28; d_gene: -; j_gene: TRBJ1-6; CDR3aa: CASSLVVDSPLHF; CDR3nt: TGTGCCAGCAGTTTAGTGGTGGATTCACCCCTCCACTTT